The sequence of this T cell receptor (beta chain) was determined in a study of early T cells in non-severe SARS-CoV-2 infection. About the research overall: Sequenced material consisted of bulk RNA (from unsorted whole blood), and chains were unpaired.

Unique molecular identifiers were affixed to single, distinct cDNA molecules. TCRdb analysed the 5' RACE reads with MiXCR anew, one entry per CDR3 protein. The sample has 20,000 to 25,000 distinct CDR3 sequences; 4.5% to 5% are singletons. Between the trimmed V and J ends, which lost 7 bases and 0 bases, there was a span of 5 bases. CDR1 SQVTM and CDR2 ANQGSEA come from the germline V gene. This CDR3 contains 11 residues. The sample holds many counts of this clonotype. This clonotype was obtained from an adult who was a healthcare worker with PCR-confirmed SARS-CoV-2 infection or an uninfected control (not recorded which). This chain links TRBV29-1 with TRBJ2-3; D remains unclear. Sequencing was performed on whole blood. The CDR3 sequence is CSGSSTDTQYF. The CDR3 coding sequence is TGCAGCGGCTCTAGCACAGATACGCAGTATTTT.